This TCR beta chain was captured in a study of T cell responses to AZD1222 COVID-19 vaccine. Study conclusions and caveats: In all cases, repertoires were sampled only after the peak T cell response. Reportedly, nearly half of unique spike TCRs recognized epitopes outside B.1.351/B.1.1.7 mutations. The donor group comprised mostly white British people and more females; the analysis possibly underestimated clonal diversity. Of the AZD1222 recipients, only five to seven were seropositive at baseline.

A note on this clone: Its target is unknown.

The table came from immunoSEQ multiplex PCR; TCRdb's copy has only in-frame clones and leaves some out. Among around 96,000 clones listed, around 84% were seen once. The ends lost 4 bases at V and 6 bases at J; junction bases unmatched: 9. The CDR3 extends over 16 amino acids. Looked up from germline, CDR1 is MNHNS and CDR2 is SASEGT. This TCR derives from an adult who received the AZD1222 COVID-19 vaccine. Sequenced here: peripheral blood, sampled 28 days after the second AZD1222 dose. The chain uses TRBV6-1 and TRBJ2-2; 9 nucleotides agree with TRBD1. The CDR3 protein is CASSAGQGSAAGELFF. The CDR3, as DNA: TGTGCCAGCAGTGCGGGACAGGGCTCGGCGGCCGGGGAGCTGTTTTTT.